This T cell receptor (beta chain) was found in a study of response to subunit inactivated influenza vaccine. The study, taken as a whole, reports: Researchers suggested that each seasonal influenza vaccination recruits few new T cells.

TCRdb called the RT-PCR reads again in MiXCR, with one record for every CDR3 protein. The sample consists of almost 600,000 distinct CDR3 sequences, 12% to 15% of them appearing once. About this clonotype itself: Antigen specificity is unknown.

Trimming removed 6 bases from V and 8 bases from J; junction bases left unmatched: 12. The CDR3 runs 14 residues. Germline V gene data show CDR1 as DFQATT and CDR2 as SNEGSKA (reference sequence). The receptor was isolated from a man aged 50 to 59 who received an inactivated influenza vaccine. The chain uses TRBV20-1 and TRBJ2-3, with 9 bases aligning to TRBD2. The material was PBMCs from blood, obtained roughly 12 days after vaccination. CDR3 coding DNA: TGCAGTGCCGCAGGACTAGCGCTTGTAGGTACGCAGTATTTT. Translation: CSAAGLALVGTQYF.